The present entry profiles one T cell receptor (beta chain) with its context. The sample belongs to a study of T cells in Graves' hyperthyroidism and ophthalmopathy. The CDR3 length is 16 residues. The germline gives CDR1 MDHEN, CDR2 SYDVKM. V gave up 3 bases and J gave up 0 bases; unmatched junction bases: 4. Amplified regions were TCR beta CDR3 sequences from RNA transcripts. The TCR CDR3 first-round RT-PCR relied on the HTBI primer set. TCRdb re-analysed the multiplex PCR reads in MiXCR, keeping a single row per CDR3 protein. There are nearly 250,000 distinct CDR3 sequences in the sample; around 17% occur only once, and around 28% lies in the top ten.

The chain combines TRBV28 with TRBJ2-3, with 9 bases identical to TRBD1. Sequencing was carried out using blood. The clonotype comes from a woman between 18 and 29 years old with Graves' ophthalmopathy. CDR3 region: CASSLGQGLSTDTQYF. The CDR3 DNA sequence: TGTGCCAGCAGTTTGGGACAGGGTCTTAGCACAGATACGCAGTATTTT.